The text below deals with one T cell receptor (beta chain). What it binds is not known. This sample stems from a study of radiation and T cells in renal cell carcinoma. General study results and limits: In nephrectomy-only tumors, top 100 clonotypes averaged 43%, versus around 54% irradiated.

Trimming cost V 5 bases and J 0 bases, with 7 bases left between them. There are 13 residues in the CDR3. The V gene's germline CDR1 is LNHDA and CDR2 SQIVND (reference sequence). TCRdb's table, derived via immunoSEQ multiplex PCR, lists solely in-frame clones and lacks some. Here the sample spans roughly 3,500 clones, roughly three quarters being singletons. Documented treatment: treatment-naive control, cytoreductive nephrectomy. Controls included a few female and fewer than twelve male donors, resected 2011 to 2014. This chain connects TRBV19 to TRBJ1-1; TRBD1 might be the D (6 bases). The source is a man aged 50 to 60 with renal cell carcinoma. The sequencing here drew on tumor tissue, taken from a patient whose treatment was nephrectomy without radiotherapy. The CDR3 protein is CASSGGLNTEAFF. DNA of the CDR3: TGTGCCAGTAGTGGGGGCTTGAACACTGAAGCTTTCTTT.